These T cell receptor beta chains were read from a single sample in a study of OX40 agonist ivuxolimab in advanced cancers. The protocol was immunoSEQ multiplex PCR, while the TCRdb copy is restricted to in-frame clones and leaves out a portion. This table has 50,000 to 75,000 clones, 85% to 90% appearing once. The material was CD4+ or CD8+ T cells sorted from blood, obtained in a trial of the OX40 agonist ivuxolimab. The receptor set was obtained from an adult with an advanced solid tumor such as melanoma, head and neck, liver or kidney cancer. The CDR3 runs from the conserved cysteine through the conserved F or W. The order of the fields is J gene, clone size, D gene, V gene, CDR3 protein, CDR3 DNA. The D gene is left open where the match is weak. Clone size, where shown, is once, few, many, or a class for clones that have expanded.

J: TRBJ1-1; size: NA; D: NA; V: TRBV9; CDR3: CASSLWGDTEAFF; DNA: TGTGCCAGCAGCTTATGGGGGGACACTGAAGCTTTCTTT
J: TRBJ2-4; size: NA; D: TRBD2; V: TRBV4-1; CDR3: CASSQTTSGSYIQYF; DNA: TGCGCCAGCAGCCAAACAACTAGCGGGAGCTACATTCAGTACTTC
J: TRBJ2-7; size: NA; D: NA; V: TRBV5-5; CDR3: CASSLGRSPYEQYF; DNA: TGTGCCAGCAGCTTGGGACGTTCTCCCTACGAGCAGTACTTC
J: TRBJ2-1; size: NA; D: TRBD2; V: TRBV9; CDR3: CASSVYSGGAYNEQFF; DNA: TGTGCCAGCAGCGTTTATAGCGGGGGGGCCTACAATGAGCAGTTCTTC
J: TRBJ2-3; size: NA; D: TRBD2; V: TRBV13; CDR3: CASSSRTSGIGTDTQYF; DNA: TGTGCCAGCAGCTCTCGAACTAGCGGGATTGGTACAGATACGCAGTATTTT
J: TRBJ1-1; size: once; D: TRBD1; V: TRBV4-1; CDR3: CASSDEQGAGFF; DNA: TGCGCCAGCAGCGATGAACAGGGGGCTGGTTTCTTT
J: TRBJ1-1; size: NA; D: TRBD1; V: TRBV19; CDR3: CASSPDRGYGTEAFF; DNA: TGTGCCAGTAGCCCGGACAGGGGGTATGGCACTGAAGCTTTCTTT
J: TRBJ1-2; size: NA; D: NA; V: TRBV5-4; CDR3: CASRIVGASYPYGYTF; DNA: TGTGCCAGCAGGATAGTCGGTGCCAGCTACCCTTATGGCTACACCTTC
J: TRBJ2-3; size: NA; D: TRBD1; V: TRBV19; CDR3: CASNVGDRGRDTQYF; DNA: TGTGCCAGTAACGTCGGGGACAGGGGGCGAGATACGCAGTATTTT
J: TRBJ2-5; size: NA; D: NA; V: TRBV7-3; CDR3: CASSSGNQETQYF; DNA: TGTGCCAGCAGCTCCGGGAACCAAGAGACCCAGTACTTC
J: TRBJ1-2; size: NA; D: TRBD1; V: TRBV5-1; CDR3: CASTQDRGDYGYTF; DNA: TGCGCCAGCACCCAGGACAGGGGCGACTATGGCTACACCTTC
J: TRBJ2-6; size: NA; D: NA; V: TRBV27; CDR3: CASSSRPTEPSHSGANVLTF; DNA: TGTGCCAGCAGCTCCAGGCCCACGGAACCGAGCCACTCTGGGGCCAACGTCCTGACTTTC
J: TRBJ2-7; size: NA; D: NA; V: TRBV7-3; CDR3: CASSLTGGSYEQYF; DNA: TGTGCCAGCAGCTTAACCGGCGGGTCCTACGAGCAGTACTTC
J: TRBJ2-7; size: NA; D: TRBD1; V: TRBV5-1; CDR3: CASSLGTGGKAEQYF; DNA: TGCGCCAGCAGCTTGGGTACAGGGGGAAAGGCGGAGCAGTACTTC
J: TRBJ2-3; size: NA; D: NA; V: TRBV19; CDR3: CASSPYPGDTQYF; DNA: TGTGCCAGTAGTCCATACCCAGGAGATACGCAGTATTTT
J: TRBJ1-2; size: NA; D: NA; V: TRBV13; CDR3: CASSSQGSYGYTF; DNA: TGTGCCAGCAGCTCACAGGGCTCCTATGGCTACACCTTC
J: TRBJ2-7; size: once; D: NA; V: TRBV5-6; CDR3: CASSLAAANYEQYF; DNA: TGTGCCAGCAGCTTGGCGGCAGCGAACTACGAGCAGTACTTC
J: TRBJ2-1; size: NA; D: TRBD2; V: TRBV7-3; CDR3: CASSLSLAGNEQFF; DNA: TGTGCCAGCAGCTTATCCCTAGCGGGGAATGAGCAGTTCTTC
J: TRBJ2-7; size: NA; D: TRBD2; V: TRBV27; CDR3: CASSLGGVALIGQYF; DNA: TGTGCCAGCAGTTTAGGGGGGGTGGCGCTGATCGGGCAGTACTTC
J: TRBJ1-2; size: NA; D: TRBD1; V: TRBV5-4; CDR3: CASSLDPGGGAYGYTF; DNA: TGTGCCAGCAGCTTGGATCCAGGGGGAGGCGCATATGGCTACACCTTC
J: TRBJ2-2; size: few; D: NA; V: TRBV9; CDR3: CASSAYVAGELFF; DNA: TGTGCCAGCAGCGCTTACGTGGCCGGGGAGCTGTTTTTT
J: TRBJ1-2; size: NA; D: NA; V: TRBV4-1; CDR3: CASSQENRDYGYTF; DNA: TGCGCCAGCAGCCAAGAGAACAGGGACTATGGCTACACCTTC
J: TRBJ2-7; size: NA; D: TRBD2; V: TRBV7-2; CDR3: CASSLFLGRERSYEQYF; DNA: TGTGCCAGCAGCTTATTCCTAGGGAGGGAAAGAAGTTACGAGCAGTACTTC
J: TRBJ1-1; size: NA; D: NA; V: TRBV5-5; CDR3: CASSLRGVYTEAFF; DNA: TGTGCCAGCAGCCTTAGAGGGGTATACACTGAAGCTTTCTTT
J: TRBJ2-7; size: NA; D: NA; V: TRBV28; CDR3: CASSSLRGDYEQYF; DNA: TGTGCCAGCAGTTCCCTGAGAGGGGACTACGAGCAGTACTTC
J: TRBJ2-3; size: once; D: NA; V: TRBV14; CDR3: CASSQWTNTGTDTQYF; DNA: TGTGCCAGCAGCCAATGGACTAACACGGGCACAGATACGCAGTATTTT
J: TRBJ2-2; size: NA; D: TRBD2; V: TRBV27; CDR3: CASSFLLAGAGELFF; DNA: TGTGCCAGCAGTTTCTTACTAGCGGGAGCCGGGGAGCTGTTTTTT
J: TRBJ1-1; size: NA; D: NA; V: TRBV2; CDR3: CASTYRVDTEAFF; DNA: TGTGCCAGTACCTACAGGGTCGACACTGAAGCTTTCTTT
J: TRBJ1-1; size: NA; D: NA; V: TRBV14; CDR3: CASSQALGRTTEAFF; DNA: TGTGCCAGCAGCCAGGCCTTGGGCCGGACGACTGAAGCTTTCTTT
J: TRBJ2-1; size: once; D: NA; V: TRBV19; CDR3: CASSIYGPAVSSYNEQFF; DNA: TGTGCCAGTAGTATTTATGGGCCAGCGGTGAGCTCCTACAATGAGCAGTTCTTC
J: TRBJ1-6; size: NA; D: NA; V: TRBV5-1; CDR3: CASGASSYNSPLHF; DNA: TGCGCCAGCGGGGCCAGCTCCTATAATTCACCCCTCCACTTT
J: TRBJ2-7; size: NA; D: TRBD2; V: TRBV27; CDR3: CASSLGTSGPYEQYF; DNA: TGTGCCAGCAGTCTAGGGACTAGCGGACCCTACGAGCAGTACTTC
J: TRBJ2-5; size: NA; D: NA; V: TRBV13; CDR3: CASSPTVQETQYF; DNA: TGTGCCAGCAGCCCGACGGTCCAAGAGACCCAGTACTTC
J: TRBJ2-7; size: NA; D: NA; V: TRBV11-2; CDR3: CASSLDLAGEQYF; DNA: TGTGCCAGCAGCTTAGATCTCGCAGGGGAGCAGTACTTC
J: TRBJ1-2; size: NA; D: NA; V: TRBV6-6; CDR3: CASSYSQGGGYGYTF; DNA: TGTGCCAGCAGTTACTCGCAGGGCGGAGGCTATGGCTACACCTTC
J: TRBJ1-1; size: NA; D: TRBD1; V: TRBV5-1; CDR3: CASSFGLQGKAEAFF; DNA: TGCGCCAGCAGCTTCGGGCTACAGGGGAAGGCTGAAGCTTTCTTT
J: TRBJ2-7; size: NA; D: NA; V: TRBV14; CDR3: CASSQFSRNYEQYF; DNA: TGTGCCAGCAGCCAATTTTCCAGGAACTACGAGCAGTACTTC
J: TRBJ1-6; size: NA; D: NA; V: TRBV9; CDR3: CASSGPGANSPLHF; DNA: TGTGCCAGCAGCGGGCCTGGGGCAAATTCACCCCTCCACTTT
J: TRBJ2-4; size: few; D: NA; V: TRBV2; CDR3: CASSERQLAKNIQYF; DNA: TGTGCCAGCAGTGAGAGACAGTTAGCCAAAAACATTCAGTACTTC
J: TRBJ2-7; size: NA; D: TRBD2; V: TRBV5-1; CDR3: CASSLAPLTGGSYEQYF; DNA: TGCGCCAGCAGCTTGGCCCCTCTAACGGGGGGCTCCTACGAGCAGTACTTC
J: TRBJ1-1; size: NA; D: NA; V: TRBV7-9; CDR3: CASSARGSGTEAFF; DNA: TGTGCCAGCAGCGCAAGGGGCTCGGGCACTGAAGCTTTCTTT
J: TRBJ2-2; size: NA; D: TRBD1; V: TRBV14; CDR3: CASGPGQGYTGELFF; DNA: TGTGCCAGCGGGCCGGGACAGGGGTACACCGGGGAGCTGTTTTTT
J: TRBJ1-4; size: NA; D: NA; V: TRBV5-6; CDR3: CASSLIGSEKLFF; DNA: TGTGCCAGCAGCTTGATTGGCTCTGAAAAACTGTTTTTT
J: TRBJ2-1; size: NA; D: TRBD2; V: TRBV5-1; CDR3: CASRLAGGSYNEQFF; DNA: TGCGCCAGCAGATTAGCGGGAGGGTCCTACAATGAGCAGTTCTTC
J: TRBJ1-2; size: NA; D: NA; V: TRBV19; CDR3: CASSPHTRWAYGYTF; DNA: TGTGCCAGTAGTCCCCACACCCGTTGGGCCTATGGCTACACCTTC
J: TRBJ2-5; size: NA; D: NA; V: TRBV18; CDR3: CASSPAFSRARETQYF; DNA: TGTGCCAGCTCACCAGCGTTCAGCAGGGCCCGGGAGACCCAGTACTTC